This is a list of T cell receptor beta chains from one sample in a study of T cell responses to AZD1222 COVID-19 vaccine. Here immunoSEQ multiplex PCR was the method, and the copy in TCRdb shows in-frame clones only, minus some. Here the sample spans about 39,000 clones, 88% being singletons. Here the sequenced sample was peripheral blood, taken 28 days after the second dose of the MenACWY control vaccine. Receptors were obtained from an adult who received the MenACWY meningococcal vaccine as a control. Each CDR3 is given with its conserved first and last residue. The D gene is left open where the match is weak. Expanded clones get a size class; other rows say once, few or many, or leave the size out.

clone_size	d_call	j_call	v_call	cdr3_nt	cdr3_aa
NA	NA	TRBJ2-1	TRBV4-1	TGCGCCAGCAGCCAAGCCTCAGTCAATGAGCAGTTCTTC	CASSQASVNEQFF
once	TRBD2	TRBJ2-2	TRBV28	TGTGCCAGCAGTTTCCCGGGACTAGGGGCCGGGGAGCTGTTTTTT	CASSFPGLGAGELFF
few	TRBD1	TRBJ2-7	TRBV27	TGTGCCAGCAGTCTCCTGACAGGGTACCACTACGAGCAGTACTTC	CASSLLTGYHYEQYF
NA	TRBD1	TRBJ1-2	TRBV19	TGTGCCAGTAGGGGCGACCGGGACAGGGGCTACTATGGCTACACCTTC	CASRGDRDRGYYGYTF
NA	NA	TRBJ2-1	TRBV4-1	TGCGCCAGCAGACATTACAATGAGCAGTTCTTC	CASRHYNEQFF
NA	NA	TRBJ1-1	TRBV2	TGTGCCAGCAGTGAAGCTCAAAGAATGAACACTGAAGCTTTCTTT	CASSEAQRMNTEAFF
NA	NA	TRBJ1-1	TRBV9	TGTGCCAGCAGCGGGGGGAAGGTTTGGGGTTCGAACACTGAAGCTTTCTTT	CASSGGKVWGSNTEAFF
NA	TRBD1	TRBJ2-7	TRBV28	TGTGCCAGCAGTATAGACAGGGCTGCCTACGAGCAGTACTTC	CASSIDRAAYEQYF
once	TRBD2	TRBJ2-1	TRBV27	TGTGCCAGCATCCCAGTGGGGGGGTTACGGAGGGCCAGGTCCTACAATGAGCAGTTCTTC	CASIPVGGLRRARSYNEQFF
NA	NA	TRBJ2-7	TRBV30	TGTGCCTGGAGTGTATCCGGGTTAATGGGGGAGCAGTACTTC	CAWSVSGLMGEQYF
once	NA	TRBJ2-2	TRBV30	TGTGCCTGGACCTATACGAACACCGGGGAGCTGTTTTTT	CAWTYTNTGELFF
NA	NA	TRBJ1-1	TRBV6-5	TGTGCCAGCCGAGTTGCTCTAGACACTGAAGCTTTCTTT	CASRVALDTEAFF
NA	NA	TRBJ2-1	TRBV19	TGTGCCAGTAGTGCCCCCAGTTACAATGAGCAGTTCTTC	CASSAPSYNEQFF
NA	TRBD2	TRBJ2-3	TRBV6-4	TGTGCCAGCAGTGAAGGGCCGGCGGGAGGGCAAGATACGCAGTATTTT	CASSEGPAGGQDTQYF
NA	NA	TRBJ2-5	TRBV11-3	TGTGCCAGCAGCTTTGGATTGGGGGGCGGGGAAGAGACCCAGTACTTC	CASSFGLGGGEETQYF
NA	NA	TRBJ1-5	TRBV6-2/TRBV6-3	TGTGCCAGCAGTTACTGGGCAAGGGGCGGCAATCAGCCCCAGCATTTT	CASSYWARGGNQPQHF
NA	NA	TRBJ2-4	TRBV2	TGTGCCAGCAGACATTTCGATCTAGCCAAAAACATTCAGTACTTC	CASRHFDLAKNIQYF
NA	NA	TRBJ2-5	TRBV7-2	TGTGCCAGCAGCCTGGTGGGGGGGCCGGAGACCCAGTACTTC	CASSLVGGPETQYF
NA	TRBD2	TRBJ2-2	TRBV25-1	TGTGCCAGCACGGGACTAGCGAGGACCGGGGAGCTGTTTTTT	CASTGLARTGELFF
NA	NA	TRBJ2-2	TRBV3-1/TRBV3-2	TGTGCCAGCAGCCAAGAAAGATCCCCGCCCGGGGAGCTGTTTTTT	CASSQERSPPGELFF
NA	TRBD2	TRBJ2-7	TRBV19	TGTGCCAGTAGTAGAACGGGACTAGCACTCTACGAGCAGTACTTC	CASSRTGLALYEQYF
NA	NA	TRBJ2-3	TRBV5-1	TGCGCCAGCAGCTCGGGACTTAGCACAGATACGCAGTATTTT	CASSSGLSTDTQYF
NA	NA	TRBJ2-7	TRBV4-1	TGCGCCAGCAGCCAAGTCACGCCCTACTACGAGCAGTACTTC	CASSQVTPYYEQYF
NA	TRBD1	TRBJ2-7	TRBV28	TGTGCCAGCAGTTTAGGTGGGCCAGGGGGCGGCTACGAGCAGTACTTC	CASSLGGPGGGYEQYF
NA	NA	TRBJ2-7	TRBV6-6	TGTGCCAGCAGTCGGGGCTCCTACGAGCAGTACTTC	CASSRGSYEQYF
NA	NA	TRBJ2-1	TRBV5-6	TGTGCCAGCAGCTTGCCGCCGGGCAATGAGCAGTTCTTC	CASSLPPGNEQFF
NA	TRBD2	TRBJ2-7	TRBV10-2	TGCGCCAGCAGTGTCGAGGTAGCGGGGGGGGAGCAGTACTTC	CASSVEVAGGEQYF
NA	TRBD2	TRBJ2-2	TRBV7-3	TGTGCCAGCAGCTTAAACGGGAGGGCCGTCACCGGGGAGCTGTTTTTT	CASSLNGRAVTGELFF
NA	NA	TRBJ1-1	TRBV5-4	TGTGCCAGCAGCTTGGGCAGGGGCGCGATGAACACTGAAGCTTTCTTT	CASSLGRGAMNTEAFF
NA	TRBD2	TRBJ2-7	TRBV4-1	TGCGCCAGCAGCCTAAGACTAGCGGGCTCCTACGAGCAGTACTTC	CASSLRLAGSYEQYF
NA	TRBD1	TRBJ1-3	TRBV6-5	TGTGCCAGTTGGGACAGGGGGCTTGGAAACACCATATATTTT	CASWDRGLGNTIYF
NA	TRBD1	TRBJ2-7	TRBV7-9	TGTGCCAGCAGCCCCGCCGGGACAGGGAAATCGTACGAGCAGTACTTC	CASSPAGTGKSYEQYF
NA	TRBD2	TRBJ2-1	TRBV27	TGTGCCAGCAGTCGATTGGGGGGGAGCTCCTACAATGAGCAGTTCTTC	CASSRLGGSSYNEQFF
few	NA	TRBJ2-3	TRBV2	TGTGCCAGCAGTGGGTCGGGCGATACGCAGTATTTT	CASSGSGDTQYF